The 3 T cell receptor beta chains presented below share a single source sample, sequenced in a study of blood T cell repertoires in COVID-19. Only in-frame clones appear in the TCRdb table, and some are missing; sequencing was by immunoSEQ multiplex PCR. Among about 110,000 clones listed, around nine tenths were seen once. Specimen: peripheral blood. These receptors originate from a woman aged 45-65 years with acute or convalescent COVID-19.

The chain carries TRBV19 and TRBJ2-3, with TRBD1 as a possible D gene (5 bases). This CDR3 has 15 amino acids. V was clipped by 6 bases and J by 0 bases, with 13 bases between them. The V gene's germline CDR1 is LNHDA and CDR2 SQIVND (reference sequence). The CDR3 sequence: CASRSRQSSTDTQYF. The CDR3 coding sequence is TGTGCCAGTAGGTCAAGACAGTCTAGCACAGATACGCAGTATTTT.

DNA for the CDR3: TGTGCCAGCAGCCCGGGAGGGGTGAACACCGGGGAGCTGTTTTTT. It translates to CASSPGGVNTGELFF. The chain recombines TRBV5-4 with TRBJ2-2; 8 bases fit TRBD2. Germline loops: CDR1 SGHNT, CDR2 YYREEE (reference sequence). The CDR3 length is 15 residues. J gave up 1 base and V 4 bases, and 3 bases lay outside the gene matches. The entire variable domain, with the rest obtained from reference TRBV5-4 and TRBJ2-2, is as follows: ETGVTQSPTHLIKTRGQQVTLRCSSQSGHNTVSWYQQALGQGPQFIFQYYREEENGRGNFPPRFSGLQFPNYSSELNVNALELDDSALYLCASSPGGVNTGELFFGEGSRLTVL.

The J gene is TRBJ2-1, the V gene TRBV18; TRBD2 agrees at 10 bases. The V gene end was trimmed by 3 bases and the J gene end by 3 bases; junction bases not matched to a gene: 2. Germline CDR1 KGHSH, CDR2 LQKENI. The CDR3 loop spans 15 amino acids. The CDR3: CASSPERGGYNEQFF. The DNA of the CDR3 is TGTGCCAGCTCACCGGAGCGGGGGGGCTACAATGAGCAGTTCTTC.